This T cell receptor (beta chain) was sequenced in a study of cytomegalovirus exposure and HLA in healthy donors. Study-wide findings and caveats: Rarity characterized most TCR sequences, yet some public TCRs appeared in many donors.

A remark on this clone: Its antigen is unidentified.

Using immunoSEQ multiplex PCR, the repertoire was profiled, and TCRdb retains in-frame clones only, with some absent. Of about 360,000 clones detected, roughly 89% appear once; the ten largest clones hold 0.83%. This CDR3 spans 15 amino acids. CDR1 SGHKS and CDR2 YYEKEE come from the germline V gene (reference sequence). The J segment lost 8 bases and the V segment lost 3 bases, leaving 8 bases of the junction unmatched. The source material was PBMCs. The chain couples TRBV5-5 to TRBJ2-1; 10 positions agree with TRBD1. The sequence came from a woman between 18 and 29 years old in good health and CMV-seronegative. CDR3 region: CASSWGQGLVDEQFF. The CDR3 DNA follows: TGTGCCAGCAGCTGGGGACAGGGGTTAGTGGATGAGCAGTTCTTC.